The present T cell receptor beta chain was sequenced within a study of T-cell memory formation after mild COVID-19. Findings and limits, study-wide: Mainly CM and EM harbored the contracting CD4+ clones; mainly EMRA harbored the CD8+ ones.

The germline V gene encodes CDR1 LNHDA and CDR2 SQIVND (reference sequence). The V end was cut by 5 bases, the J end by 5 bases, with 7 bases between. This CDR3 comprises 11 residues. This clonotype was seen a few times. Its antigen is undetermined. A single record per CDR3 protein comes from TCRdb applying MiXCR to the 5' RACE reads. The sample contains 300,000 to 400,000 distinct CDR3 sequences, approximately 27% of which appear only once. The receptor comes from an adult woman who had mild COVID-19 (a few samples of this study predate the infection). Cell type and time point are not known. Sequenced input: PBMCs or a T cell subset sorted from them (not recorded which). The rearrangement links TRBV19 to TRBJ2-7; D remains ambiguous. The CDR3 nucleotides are TGTGCCAGTAGTGATGGCGACGAGCAGTACTTC. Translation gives CASSDGDEQYF.